This T cell receptor (beta chain) came from a study of T cell repertoires in cytomegalovirus infection. In the study overall: An indication of both CMV infection and matching HLA type came from public TCR beta signatures.

In regard to this clonotype: Its target is not known.

V lost 5 bases, J lost 0 bases, and 3 bases stayed unmatched. This CDR3 contains 15 residues. CDR1 is SGHVS, CDR2 FNYEAQ, per germline. Using its own MiXCR run on the reads, TCRdb lists one record per CDR3 protein. This table holds approximately 120,000 distinct CDR3 sequences, over 30% found once. Whole-study results and caveats: The ex vivo response was dominated by HLA-C-restricted CMV-specific TCR beta clonotypes.

This sequence was found in a human donor in good health (CMV status not recorded). Some clones in this sample may be carry-over from other donors' samples. The source material was CD8+ T cells from cultured PBMCs, sampled from culture after CMV antigen stimulation. The rearrangement links TRBV7-6 to TRBJ2-3; 9 bases agree with TRBD1. The DNA of the CDR3 is TGTGCCAGCAGCCCACAGGGGGCGAGCACAGATACGCAGTATTTT. This gives the protein CASSPQGASTDTQYF.